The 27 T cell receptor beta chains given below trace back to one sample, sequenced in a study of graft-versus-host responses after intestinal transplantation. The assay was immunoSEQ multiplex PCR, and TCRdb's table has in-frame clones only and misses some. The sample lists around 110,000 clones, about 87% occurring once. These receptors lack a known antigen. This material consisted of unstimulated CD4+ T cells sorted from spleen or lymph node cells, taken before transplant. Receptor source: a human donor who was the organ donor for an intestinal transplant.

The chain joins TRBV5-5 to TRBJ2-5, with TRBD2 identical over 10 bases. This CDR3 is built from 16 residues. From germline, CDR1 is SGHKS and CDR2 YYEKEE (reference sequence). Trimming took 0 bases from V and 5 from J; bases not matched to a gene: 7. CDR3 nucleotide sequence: TGTGCCAGCAGCTTGGCCGCTAGCGGGAGAGTTGAGACCCAGTACTTC. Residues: CASSLAASGRVETQYF. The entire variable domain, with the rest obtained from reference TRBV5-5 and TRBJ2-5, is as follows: DAGVTQSPTHLIKTRGQQVTLRCSPISGHKSVSWYQQVLGQGPQFIFQYYEKEERGRGNFPDRFSARQFPNYSSELNVNALLLGDSALYLCASSLAASGRVETQYFGPGTRLLVL.

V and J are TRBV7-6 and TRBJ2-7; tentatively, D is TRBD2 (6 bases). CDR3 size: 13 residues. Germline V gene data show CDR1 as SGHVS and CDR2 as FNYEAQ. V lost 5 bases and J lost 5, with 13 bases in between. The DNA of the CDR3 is TGTGCCAGCAGCGAGCAGGAGGGAGACGAGCAGTACTTC. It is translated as CASSEQEGDEQYF.

CDR3 sequence: CASSYSQGFSYEQYF. Written as DNA, the CDR3 is TGTGCCAGCAGTTACTCGCAGGGTTTCTCCTACGAGCAGTACTTC. The rearrangement joins TRBV6-5 to TRBJ2-7; D is perhaps TRBD1 (5 bases). This CDR3 is built from 15 residues. Germline lookup yields CDR1 MNHEY and CDR2 SVGAGI. Trimming shortened V by 0 bases and J by 0 bases, and 9 bases separated the two germline ends.

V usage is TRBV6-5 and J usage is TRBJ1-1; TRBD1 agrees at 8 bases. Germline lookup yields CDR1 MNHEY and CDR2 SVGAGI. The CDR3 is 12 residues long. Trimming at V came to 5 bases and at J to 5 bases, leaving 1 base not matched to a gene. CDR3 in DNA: TGTGCCAGCAGTAGGGACAGGACTGAAGCTTTCTTT. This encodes CASSRDRTEAFF.

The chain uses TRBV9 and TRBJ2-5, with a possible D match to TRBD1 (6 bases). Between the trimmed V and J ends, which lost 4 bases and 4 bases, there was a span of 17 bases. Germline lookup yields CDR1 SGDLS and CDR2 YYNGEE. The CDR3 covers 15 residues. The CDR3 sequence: CASSPLGEGGETQYF. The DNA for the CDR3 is TGTGCCAGCAGCCCTCTCGGGGAAGGGGGAGAGACCCAGTACTTC.

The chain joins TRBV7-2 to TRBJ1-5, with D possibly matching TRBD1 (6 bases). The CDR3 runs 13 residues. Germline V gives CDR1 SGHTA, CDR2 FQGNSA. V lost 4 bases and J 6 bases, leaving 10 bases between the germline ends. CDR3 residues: CASSSQGGQPQHF. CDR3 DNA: TGTGCCAGCAGCTCACAGGGAGGTCAGCCCCAGCATTTT.

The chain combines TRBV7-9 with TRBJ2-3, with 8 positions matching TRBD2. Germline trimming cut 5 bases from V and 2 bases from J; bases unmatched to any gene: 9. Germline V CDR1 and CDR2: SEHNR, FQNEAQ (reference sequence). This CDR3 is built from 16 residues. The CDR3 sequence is CASSQQGAGDTDTQYF. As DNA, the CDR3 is TGTGCCAGCAGCCAACAGGGAGCGGGGGACACAGATACGCAGTATTTT. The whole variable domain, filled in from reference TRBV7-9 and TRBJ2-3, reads DTGVSQNPRHKITKRGQNVTFRCDPISEHNRLYWYRQTLGQGPEFLTYFQNEAQLEKSRLLSDRFSAERPKGSFSTLEIQRTEQGDSAMYLCASSQQGAGDTDTQYFGPGTRLTVL.

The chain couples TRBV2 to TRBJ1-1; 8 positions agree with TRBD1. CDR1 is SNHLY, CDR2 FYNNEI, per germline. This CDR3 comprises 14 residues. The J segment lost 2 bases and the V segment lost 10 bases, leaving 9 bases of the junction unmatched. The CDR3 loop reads CAKSRGQVNTEAFF. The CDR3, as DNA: TGTGCCAAATCTAGGGGACAGGTCAACACTGAAGCTTTCTTT. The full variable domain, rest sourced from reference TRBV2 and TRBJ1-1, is EPEVTQTPSHQVTQMGQEVILRCVPISNHLYFYWYRQILGQKVEFLVSFYNNEISEKSEIFDDQFSVERPDGSNFTLKIRSTKLEDSAMYFCAKSRGQVNTEAFFGQGTRLTVV.

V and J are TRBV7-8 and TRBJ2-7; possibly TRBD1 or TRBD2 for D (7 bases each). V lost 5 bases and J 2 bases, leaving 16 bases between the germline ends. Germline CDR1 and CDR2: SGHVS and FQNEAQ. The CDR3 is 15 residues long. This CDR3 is CASSQGGTATYEQYF. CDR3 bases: TGTGCCAGCAGCCAGGGGGGGACGGCGACCTACGAGCAGTACTTC.

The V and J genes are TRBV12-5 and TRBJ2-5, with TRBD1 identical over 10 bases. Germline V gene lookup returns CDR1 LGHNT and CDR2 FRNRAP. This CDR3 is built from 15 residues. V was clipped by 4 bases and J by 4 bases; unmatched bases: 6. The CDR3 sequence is CASGSGTGVSETQYF. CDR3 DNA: TGTGCTAGTGGTTCCGGGACAGGGGTTTCAGAGACCCAGTACTTC.

In DNA, the CDR3 is TGTGCCAGCATCCCTAGCGGGGGGGCCCTCCATGAGCAGTTCTTC. This codes for CASIPSGGALHEQFF. This rearrangement joins TRBV6-6 to TRBJ2-1, with 12 bases that match TRBD2. J was trimmed by 8 bases and V by 7 bases; bases with no gene match: 9. This CDR3 is 15 amino acids long. Looked up from germline, CDR1 is MNHNY and CDR2 is SVGAGI (reference sequence).

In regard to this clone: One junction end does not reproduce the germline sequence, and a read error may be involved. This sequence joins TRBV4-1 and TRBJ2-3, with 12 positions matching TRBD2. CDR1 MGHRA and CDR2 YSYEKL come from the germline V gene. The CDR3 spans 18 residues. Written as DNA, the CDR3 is TGCGCCCGCAGCCAAGCCCGTCTAGCGGGGGGGCTCACAGATACGCAGTATTTT. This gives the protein CARSQARLAGGLTDTQYF.

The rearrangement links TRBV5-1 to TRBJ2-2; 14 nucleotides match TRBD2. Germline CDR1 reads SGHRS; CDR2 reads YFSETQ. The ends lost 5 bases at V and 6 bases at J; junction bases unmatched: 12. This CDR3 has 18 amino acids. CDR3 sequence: CASRDGTSGSMFAGELFF. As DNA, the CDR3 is TGCGCCAGCAGAGATGGGACTAGCGGGAGCATGTTTGCCGGGGAGCTGTTTTTT.

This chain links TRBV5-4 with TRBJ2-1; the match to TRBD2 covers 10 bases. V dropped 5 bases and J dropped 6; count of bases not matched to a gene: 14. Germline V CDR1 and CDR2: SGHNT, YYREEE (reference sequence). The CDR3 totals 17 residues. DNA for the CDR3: TGTGCCAGCAGTCCCTACACTAGCGGGGTCACCCGCAATGAGCAGTTCTTC. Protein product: CASSPYTSGVTRNEQFF.

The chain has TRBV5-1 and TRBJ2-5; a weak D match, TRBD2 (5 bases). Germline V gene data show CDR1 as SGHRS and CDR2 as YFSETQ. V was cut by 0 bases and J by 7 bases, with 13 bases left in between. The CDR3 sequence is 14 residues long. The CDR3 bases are TGCGCCAGCAGCTTGGGTAGGCTCGGAGGGACCCAGTACTTC. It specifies CASSLGRLGGTQYF.

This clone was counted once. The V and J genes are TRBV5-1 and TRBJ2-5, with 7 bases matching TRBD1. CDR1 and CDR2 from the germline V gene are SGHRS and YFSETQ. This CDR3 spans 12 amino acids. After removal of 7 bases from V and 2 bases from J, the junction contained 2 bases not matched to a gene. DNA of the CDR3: TGCGCCAGCCGGGACAGTCAAGAGACCCAGTACTTC. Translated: CASRDSQETQYF.

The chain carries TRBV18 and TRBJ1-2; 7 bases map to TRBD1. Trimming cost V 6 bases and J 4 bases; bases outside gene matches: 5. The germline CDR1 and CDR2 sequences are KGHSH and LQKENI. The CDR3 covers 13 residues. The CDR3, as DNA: TGTGCCAGCTCTCCCGACAGGGTCTATGGCTACACCTTC. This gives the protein CASSPDRVYGYTF. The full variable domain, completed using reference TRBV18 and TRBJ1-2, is NAGVMQNPRHLVRRRGQEARLRCSPMKGHSHVYWYRQLPEEGLKFMVYLQKENIIDESGMPKERFSAEFPKEGPSILRIQQVVRGDSAAYFCASSPDRVYGYTFGSGTRLTVV.

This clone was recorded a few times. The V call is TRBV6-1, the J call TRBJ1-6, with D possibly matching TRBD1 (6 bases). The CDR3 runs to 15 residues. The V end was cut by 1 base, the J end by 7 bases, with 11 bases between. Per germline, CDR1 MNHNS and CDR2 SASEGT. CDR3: CASSEVHGTNSPLHF. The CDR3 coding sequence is TGTGCCAGCAGTGAAGTCCACGGGACAAATTCACCCCTCCACTTT.

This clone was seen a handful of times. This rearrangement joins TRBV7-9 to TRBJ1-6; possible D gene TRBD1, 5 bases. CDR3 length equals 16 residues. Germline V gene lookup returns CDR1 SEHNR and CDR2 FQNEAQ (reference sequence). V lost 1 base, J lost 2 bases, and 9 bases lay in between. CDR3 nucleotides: TGTGCCAGCAGCTTAGGTCGAGGGGCCTATAATTCACCCCTCCACTTT. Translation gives CASSLGRGAYNSPLHF.

The CDR3 DNA follows: TGTGCCAGCAGCTTGGATGGACTAGCGGGAGGGGGACAGTACTTC. The encoded protein is CASSLDGLAGGGQYF. J is TRBJ2-4 and V is TRBV5-6; 15 nucleotides align to TRBD2. CDR3 length: 15 amino acids. CDR1 is SGHDT and CDR2 is YYEEEE in the germline V gene. V was pared by 0 bases and J by 13 bases, with 5 bases of the junction left unmatched.

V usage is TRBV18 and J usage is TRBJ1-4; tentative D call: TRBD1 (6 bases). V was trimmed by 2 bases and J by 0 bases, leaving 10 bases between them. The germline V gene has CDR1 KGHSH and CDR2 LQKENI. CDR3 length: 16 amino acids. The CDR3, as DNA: TGTGCCAGCTCACCATGGGGGGCCACAACTAATGAAAAACTGTTTTTT. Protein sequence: CASSPWGATTNEKLFF.

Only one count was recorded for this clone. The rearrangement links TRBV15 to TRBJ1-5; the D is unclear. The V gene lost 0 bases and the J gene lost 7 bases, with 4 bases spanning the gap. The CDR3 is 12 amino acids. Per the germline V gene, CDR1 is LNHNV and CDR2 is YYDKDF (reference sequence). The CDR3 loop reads CATSRDEQPQHF. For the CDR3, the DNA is TGTGCCACCAGCAGAGATGAACAGCCCCAGCATTTT.

The CDR3: CASSKRGQNTGELFF. CDR3 nucleotides: TGTGCCAGCTCGAAGCGGGGACAGAACACCGGGGAGCTGTTTTTT. This chain connects TRBV9 to TRBJ2-2, with a weak D call TRBD2 (7 bases). V gave up 7 bases and J gave up 1 base, with 14 bases separating them. This CDR3 is built from 15 residues. CDR1 is SGDLS, CDR2 YYNGEE, per germline.

The CDR3 sequence is CASSSDRRTDTQYF. The CDR3 DNA sequence: TGTGCCAGCAGCTCGGACCGACGCACAGATACGCAGTATTTT. The V call is TRBV7-2, the J call TRBJ2-3; D remains unclear. This CDR3 is built from 14 residues. Germline lookup yields CDR1 SGHTA and CDR2 FQGNSA. Trimming shortened V by 4 bases and J by 1 base, and 9 bases separated the two germline ends. Complete variable domain (other parts from reference TRBV7-2 and TRBJ2-3): GAGVSQSPSNKVTEKGKDVELRCDPISGHTALYWYRQSLGQGLEFLIYFQGNSAPDKSGLPSDRFSAERTGGSVSTLTIQRTQQEDSAVYLCASSSDRRTDTQYFGPGTRLTVL.

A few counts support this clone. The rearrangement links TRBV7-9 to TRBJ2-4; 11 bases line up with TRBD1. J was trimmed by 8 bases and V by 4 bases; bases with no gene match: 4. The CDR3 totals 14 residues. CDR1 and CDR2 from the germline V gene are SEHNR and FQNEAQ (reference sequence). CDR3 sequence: CASSYGQGADIQYF. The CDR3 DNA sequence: TGTGCCAGCAGCTACGGACAGGGGGCTGACATTCAGTACTTC. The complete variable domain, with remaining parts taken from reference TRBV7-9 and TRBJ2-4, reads DTGVSQNPRHKITKRGQNVTFRCDPISEHNRLYWYRQTLGQGPEFLTYFQNEAQLEKSRLLSDRFSAERPKGSFSTLEIQRTEQGDSAMYLCASSYGQGADIQYFGAGTRLSVL.

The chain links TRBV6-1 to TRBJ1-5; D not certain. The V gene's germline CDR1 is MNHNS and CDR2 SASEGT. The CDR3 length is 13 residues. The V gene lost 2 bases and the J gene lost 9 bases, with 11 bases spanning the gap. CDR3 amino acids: CASSENLVRPQHF. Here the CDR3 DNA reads TGTGCCAGCAGTGAAAATCTCGTACGGCCCCAGCATTTT.

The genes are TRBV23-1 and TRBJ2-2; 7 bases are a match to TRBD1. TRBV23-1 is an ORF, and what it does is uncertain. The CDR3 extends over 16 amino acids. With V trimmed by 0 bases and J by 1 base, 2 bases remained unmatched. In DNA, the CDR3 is TGCGCCAGCAGTCAATCCGGGACAGAGAACACCGGGGAGCTGTTTTTT. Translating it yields CASSQSGTENTGELFF.